The T cell receptor (beta chain) described here comes from a study of CD8 T cells in Susac syndrome. With random hexamers, about 0.45 to 1 ug RNA was reverse transcribed. Each CDR3 protein gets one entry after TCRdb re-called the immunoSEQ multiplex PCR reads with MiXCR. The sample shows 200,000 to 300,000 distinct CDR3 sequences, almost 97% of them seen only once. The receptor was derived from a human donor with Susac syndrome. The sequenced sample consisted of CD4+ T cells from PBMCs.

CDR3 region: CAWSPPGSSYEQYF. The CDR3 DNA sequence: TGTGCCTGGAGTCCCCCGGGAAGCTCCTACGAGCAGTACTTC. The chain uses TRBV30 and TRBJ2-7; a possible D gene is TRBD2 (5 bases). CDR3 length equals 14 residues. Trimming cost V 2 bases and J 0 bases, with 11 bases left between them. Germline CDR1 GTSNPN, CDR2 SVGIG (reference sequence).